Below, one T cell receptor (beta chain) is given with its context. The antigen is undetermined. The data are from a study of CD8 T cells in ankylosing spondylitis. Study-level results: Clones that were linked to disease were CD8+ and were relatively rare in peripheral blood. Significant enrichment of disease-linked clones was reported in matched ankylosing spondylitis synovial fluid.

Libraries of TCR beta came from quantitative 5'-RACE with molecular barcodes. TCRdb ran MiXCR on the 5' RACE reads and lists one entry per CDR3 protein. The sample lists roughly 280,000 distinct CDR3 sequences; approximately 20% were seen once. CDR3 length: 15 amino acids. Germline CDR1 MNHEY, CDR2 SMNVEV (reference sequence). With 2 bases clipped from V and 4 bases from J, the junction kept 7 bases outside the gene matches. What was sequenced was blood, either unsorted or a sorted T cell fraction (not recorded which). The receptor was derived from a male donor with ankylosing spondylitis or in good health (not recorded which). The chain couples TRBV27 to TRBJ2-5; 7 positions match TRBD2. This CDR3 reads CASSLRAGKGETQYF. The CDR3 DNA sequence: TGTGCCAGCAGTTTACGAGCGGGAAAGGGAGAGACCCAGTACTTC.